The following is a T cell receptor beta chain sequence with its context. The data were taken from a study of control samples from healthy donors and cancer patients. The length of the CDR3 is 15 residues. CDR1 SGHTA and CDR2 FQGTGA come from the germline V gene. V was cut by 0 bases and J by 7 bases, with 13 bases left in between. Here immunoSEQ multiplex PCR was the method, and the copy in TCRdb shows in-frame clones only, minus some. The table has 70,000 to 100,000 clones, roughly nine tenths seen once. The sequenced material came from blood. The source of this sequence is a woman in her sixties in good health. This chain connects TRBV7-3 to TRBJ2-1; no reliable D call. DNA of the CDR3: TGTGCCAGCAGCTTAACGGGAACCTTTTGGAATGAGCAGTTCTTC. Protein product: CASSLTGTFWNEQFF.